The clone carrying this T cell receptor beta chain came up many times. The data belong to a study of T-cell reconstitution after alpha-beta-depleted transplantation in children. Germline assignment: CDR1 DFQATT and CDR2 SNEGSKA (reference sequence). There are 15 residues in the CDR3. Trimming cost V 6 bases and J 6 bases, with 24 bases left between them. For TCRbeta, the library was prepared with unique molecular identifiers. MiXCR was run by TCRdb on the PCR reads, yielding one entry per CDR3 protein. The profile shows 190,000 or so distinct CDR3 sequences, less than 8% of them singletons. The source of this sequence is a human donor who donated a stem cell graft to a child with Wiskott-Aldrich syndrome. J is TRBJ2-7 and V is TRBV20-1, with D unresolved. Sequencing used PBMCs from the stem cell graft donor, obtained from the stem cell graft. The CDR3 nucleotides read TGCAGTGCGACGATTGTAGCAGGCACCTCCGCCGAGCAGTACTTC. It codes for CSATIVAGTSAEQYF.